These T cell receptor beta chains were read from a single sample in a study of blood T cell repertoires in COVID-19. Profiled with immunoSEQ multiplex PCR; TCRdb holds only in-frame clones, not every one. Seen here are 100,000 to 150,000 clones, approximately 85% observed once, and the top ten hold about 12%. The specimen was peripheral blood. These receptors all stem from a human donor in a cohort sampled during active COVID-19. The CDR3 runs from the conserved cysteine through the conserved F or W. The D gene is left open where the match is weak. Some rows have no size entry. The others give once, few or many, or a class for an expanded clone.

V gene	D gene	clone size	J gene	CDR3 length	CDR3 DNA	CDR3 protein
TRBV7-8	-	once	TRBJ1-6	14	TGTGCCAGCAGATCCGACAGTTGGGGTTCACCCCTCCACTTT	CASRSDSWGSPLHF
TRBV7-6	-	-	TRBJ2-2	16	TGTGCCAGCACCTTAGGCGGACACCCGAACACCGGGGAGCTGTTTTTT	CASTLGGHPNTGELFF
TRBV7-2	-	-	TRBJ1-4	13	TGTGCCAGCAAGCCCTACCTAGGCGAAAAACTGTTTTTT	CASKPYLGEKLFF
TRBV2	TRBD1	-	TRBJ1-2	17	TGTGCCAGCAGTGAACTCCGGACAGGGGCCCTTCGATATGGCTACACCTTC	CASSELRTGALRYGYTF
TRBV5-4	-	few	TRBJ2-5	14	TGTGCCAGCAGCCTCGGAGGAGTACAAGAGACCCAGTACTTC	CASSLGGVQETQYF
TRBV5-1	-	-	TRBJ2-2	14	TGCGCCAGCAGCGGGGGGTCGAACACCGGGGAGCTGTTTTTT	CASSGGSNTGELFF
TRBV5-4	TRBD2	-	TRBJ2-3	16	TGTGCCAGCAGCTTGAAGCGGGGGACTAGCACAGATACGCAGTATTTT	CASSLKRGTSTDTQYF
TRBV7-9	-	-	TRBJ1-1	13	TGTGCCAGCAGCCACAGGGCGGTCACTGAAGCTTTCTTT	CASSHRAVTEAFF
TRBV5-6	-	-	TRBJ2-7	11	TGTGCCAGCAGCGGACGGGGGGAGCAGTACTTC	CASSGRGEQYF
TRBV4-1	TRBD2	-	TRBJ2-3	14	TGCGCCAGCAGCCAGGGGACTACCACAGATACGCAGTATTTT	CASSQGTTTDTQYF
TRBV14	-	-	TRBJ1-3	16	TGTGCCAGCAGCCAAGGACCACGGCGAGGTGGAAACACCATATATTTT	CASSQGPRRGGNTIYF
TRBV9	-	few	TRBJ1-1	13	TGTGCCAGCAGCCCGGGGTCTGGAACTGAAGCTTTCTTT	CASSPGSGTEAFF
TRBV4-2	TRBD1	-	TRBJ1-5	15	TGTGCCAGCAGCTCGAATGGACAGGGGGATCAGCCCCAGCATTTT	CASSSNGQGDQPQHF
TRBV5-1	-	few	TRBJ2-3	14	TGCGCCAGCAGCTTGGGACAGTTCACAGATACGCAGTATTTT	CASSLGQFTDTQYF
TRBV6-5	-	-	TRBJ2-1	14	TGTGCCACCGTCTCCCCTGGTAGTGTCAATGAGCAGTTCTTC	CATVSPGSVNEQFF
TRBV19	TRBD2	-	TRBJ2-3	16	TGTGCCAGTAGTCCAGGACTAGCGAGCCCCAGGGATACGCAGTATTTT	CASSPGLASPRDTQYF
TRBV7-2	-	-	TRBJ2-5	14	TGTGCCAGCAGCAAACAGGCAGGGTTGGAGACCCAGTACTTC	CASSKQAGLETQYF
TRBV9	-	once	TRBJ1-1	13	TGTGCCAGCAGACGGGGGGAGGACACTGAAGCTTTCTTT	CASRRGEDTEAFF
TRBV5-6	TRBD1	-	TRBJ1-3	14	TGTGCCAGCAGCCGGGACAGGGGGCTAGACACCATATATTTT	CASSRDRGLDTIYF
TRBV19	TRBD1	-	TRBJ1-5	15	TGTGCCAGTAGTGCCGAACAGGGGAGCAATCAGCCCCAGCATTTT	CASSAEQGSNQPQHF
TRBV9	TRBD2	-	TRBJ2-3	14	TGTGCCAGCAGCGCCGGCGGGGGGCCAGATACGCAGTATTTT	CASSAGGGPDTQYF
TRBV7-9	-	-	TRBJ2-7	14	TGTGCCAGCAGCGCCGGACCAGGGAACTACGAGCAGTACTTC	CASSAGPGNYEQYF
TRBV3-1/TRBV3-2	-	-	TRBJ1-5	14	TGTGCCAGCAGCCAAGCAGGGAACAATCAGCCCCAGCATTTT	CASSQAGNNQPQHF
TRBV28	TRBD2	-	TRBJ2-4	14	TGTGCCAGCAGTTTTCTTGGGAGGGAGGACATTCAGTACTTC	CASSFLGREDIQYF
TRBV6-5	TRBD1	-	TRBJ1-6	15	TGTGCCAGCAGCCGATTCGGACAGGGTAATTCACCCCTCCACTTT	CASSRFGQGNSPLHF
TRBV7-6	TRBD1	-	TRBJ1-1	16	TGTGCCAGCAGCTTAGAGGCAGGGGGCGAAGAGACTGAAGCTTTCTTT	CASSLEAGGEETEAFF
TRBV6-5	TRBD2	-	TRBJ2-3	15	TGTGCCAGCAGTTTACTAGCGTGGACCACAGATACGCAGTATTTT	CASSLLAWTTDTQYF
TRBV15	TRBD2	-	TRBJ2-5	19	TGTGCCACCAGCAAGACGGATCCCACTAGCGGGGGGCCCCAAGAGACCCAGTACTTC	CATSKTDPTSGGPQETQYF
TRBV2	TRBD1	-	TRBJ2-3	16	TGTGCCAGCAGTGACCTAGGGACAGCCTGGGGCCAGCCCCAGTATTTT	CASSDLGTAWGQPQYF